This T cell receptor (beta chain) was captured in a study of OX40 agonist ivuxolimab in advanced cancers. Study background: Among those enrolled, mean age was 60 years (range about 23 to 90) and about 79% were male.

V lost 7 bases to trimming and J lost 5 bases; unmatched junction nucleotides: 9. Germline V lookup: CDR1 MDHEN, CDR2 SYDVKM. This CDR3 is 15 amino acids long. The study's findings and limits: CD4+ T cells averaged fewer expanded clones than CD8+ T cells. People who partly responded at 0.1-3.0 mg/kg had some of the least clonal expansion seen.

For this clone: Its antigen is not known.

Assay used: immunoSEQ multiplex PCR; TCRdb lists only in-frame clones, some missing. The repertoire holds fewer than 100,000 clones, with approximately 86% as singletons. The V call is TRBV28, the J call TRBJ1-2, with TRBD1 identical over 11 bases. The receptor was isolated from an adult with an advanced solid tumor such as melanoma, head and neck, liver or kidney cancer. This specimen was CD4+ or CD8+ T cells sorted from blood, taken in a trial of the OX40 agonist ivuxolimab. CDR3 protein: CASIPRGQGEYGYTF. CDR3 in DNA: TGTGCCAGCATACCCCGGGGACAGGGGGAATATGGCTACACCTTC.